The rows below give T cell receptor beta chains drawn from one sample of a study of human T cells and chemical hapten exposure. TCRdb called the RACE reads again in MiXCR, with one record for every CDR3 protein. The repertoire holds tens of thousands of distinct CDR3 sequences, with 8% to 10% as singletons. The specimen was whole blood, collected in connection with sensitization to the hapten diphenylcyclopropenone (DPC). These receptors were collected from a man aged 25 to 40 with alopecia areata. Some clones in this sample may be carry-over from other donors' samples. CDR3s leave out the opening cysteine and the closing phenylalanine or tryptophan. The order of the fields is CDR3 protein, clone size, V gene, J gene. A clone size is listed for some rows: how often the clone was seen (once, few, many), or a class if it is expanded.

CDR3 protein: AISVDSPQDTQY; clone size: many; V gene: TRBV10-3; J gene: TRBJ2-3
CDR3 protein: SVDEWTPNTEAF; clone size: few; V gene: TRBV29-1; J gene: TRBJ1-1
CDR3 protein: AIHLAGNEQF; clone size: medium-sized; V gene: TRBV12-3/TRBV12-4; J gene: TRBJ2-1
CDR3 protein: ASSGLPHLGQF; clone size: few; V gene: TRBV19; J gene: TRBJ2-1
CDR3 protein: ASSPGGVEAF; clone size: many; V gene: TRBV12-3/TRBV12-4; J gene: TRBJ1-1
CDR3 protein: AWTSHSYEQY; clone size: .; V gene: TRBV30; J gene: TRBJ2-7
CDR3 protein: ASTAASGSRNEQF; clone size: many; V gene: TRBV6-5; J gene: TRBJ2-1
CDR3 protein: ASSYSSLFSYEQY; clone size: many; V gene: TRBV6-2/TRBV6-3; J gene: TRBJ2-7
CDR3 protein: SARGQDYGYT; clone size: many; V gene: TRBV20-1; J gene: TRBJ1-2
CDR3 protein: ASSPGTGSEQY; clone size: medium-sized; V gene: TRBV5-1; J gene: TRBJ2-7
CDR3 protein: ASSYTQLSTDTQY; clone size: few; V gene: TRBV6-2/TRBV6-3; J gene: TRBJ2-3
CDR3 protein: ASSPAVNSNQPQH; clone size: few; V gene: TRBV18; J gene: TRBJ1-5
CDR3 protein: ASSLNSAGEN; clone size: few; V gene: TRBV11-2; J gene: TRBJ2-7
CDR3 protein: ASSQRSIRQSNEQF; clone size: .; V gene: TRBV4-3; J gene: TRBJ2-1
CDR3 protein: ASSPNLAGLTDTQY; clone size: few; V gene: TRBV5-8; J gene: TRBJ2-3
CDR3 protein: ASRSGLAGADEQY; clone size: .; V gene: TRBV6-6; J gene: TRBJ2-7
CDR3 protein: SVLLGEETQY; clone size: .; V gene: TRBV29-1; J gene: TRBJ2-5
CDR3 protein: SVDDLQGARRMYQETQY; clone size: many; V gene: TRBV29-1; J gene: TRBJ2-5
CDR3 protein: ASARAAEQF; clone size: .; V gene: TRBV5-8; J gene: TRBJ2-1
CDR3 protein: ASSPPEALTPQH; clone size: many; V gene: TRBV18; J gene: TRBJ1-5
CDR3 protein: ASSQDLKADAYEQY; clone size: .; V gene: TRBV4-3; J gene: TRBJ2-7
CDR3 protein: SVEGTGGLETQY; clone size: many; V gene: TRBV29-1; J gene: TRBJ2-5
CDR3 protein: SASPPGLVNTGELF; clone size: many; V gene: TRBV20-1; J gene: TRBJ2-2
CDR3 protein: AWSAEDAYEQY; clone size: many; V gene: TRBV30; J gene: TRBJ2-7
CDR3 protein: ASSPGQETQY; clone size: many; V gene: TRBV18; J gene: TRBJ2-5
CDR3 protein: ASSPGDTEAF; clone size: .; V gene: TRBV18; J gene: TRBJ1-1
CDR3 protein: ASLLPGGKETQY; clone size: many; V gene: TRBV7-8; J gene: TRBJ2-5
CDR3 protein: ASSVGTGYNEQF; clone size: few; V gene: TRBV2; J gene: TRBJ2-1
CDR3 protein: ASSIKMGTEAF; clone size: .; V gene: TRBV19; J gene: TRBJ1-1
CDR3 protein: ASSTYRGTEAF; clone size: .; V gene: TRBV4-3; J gene: TRBJ1-1
CDR3 protein: ASSSSSTDTQY; clone size: few; V gene: TRBV27; J gene: TRBJ2-3
CDR3 protein: SARVEGGGELF; clone size: few; V gene: TRBV20-1; J gene: TRBJ2-2
CDR3 protein: SASSGAGGYEQF; clone size: many; V gene: TRBV20-1; J gene: TRBJ2-1
CDR3 protein: ASSPLPRQGINNEQF; clone size: few; V gene: TRBV19; J gene: TRBJ2-1
CDR3 protein: ASRPGLAARGLVSEQF; clone size: .; V gene: TRBV6-2/TRBV6-3; J gene: TRBJ2-1
CDR3 protein: ASSLVGVSEAF; clone size: .; V gene: TRBV12-3/TRBV12-4; J gene: TRBJ1-1
CDR3 protein: ASSQTGTGGADTQY; clone size: .; V gene: TRBV3-1; J gene: TRBJ2-3
CDR3 protein: ASSLVVPGLAGTQETQY; clone size: many; V gene: TRBV7-2; J gene: TRBJ2-5
CDR3 protein: ASSPQDGPNEQF; clone size: .; V gene: TRBV18; J gene: TRBJ2-1
CDR3 protein: SAIPRYNEQF; clone size: many; V gene: TRBV20-1; J gene: TRBJ2-1
CDR3 protein: ASSLYGLSYNEQF; clone size: .; V gene: TRBV12-3/TRBV12-4; J gene: TRBJ2-1
CDR3 protein: ASSAPGGFTLH; clone size: many; V gene: TRBV13; J gene: TRBJ1-6
CDR3 protein: ASSLKDRGTEAF; clone size: many; V gene: TRBV7-2; J gene: TRBJ1-1
CDR3 protein: ASSLQAAGGVDTQY; clone size: .; V gene: TRBV7-2; J gene: TRBJ2-3
CDR3 protein: VSPHYEQY; clone size: many; V gene: TRBV7-2; J gene: TRBJ2-7
CDR3 protein: ASSLNPTGLGTEAF; clone size: .; V gene: TRBV13; J gene: TRBJ1-1
CDR3 protein: ASSFSRDPHQPQH; clone size: many; V gene: TRBV13; J gene: TRBJ1-5
CDR3 protein: ASSSAPGNYEQY; clone size: many; V gene: TRBV11-2; J gene: TRBJ2-7